This passage covers 13 T cell receptor beta chains from one sample sequenced in a study of blood T cells in healthy people across ages. Through a sample-barcoded 5' primer and a J-beta primer mix, a second PCR was run for roughly 6 to 12 cycles. Via MiXCR, TCRdb re-called the 5' RACE reads, giving one row per CDR3 protein. In the table there are hundreds of thousands of distinct CDR3 sequences, about 30% of which are singletons. Sequenced sample: blood. These receptors originate from a woman at least 80 years old in good health.

This clonotype was seen repeatedly, ten times or more. The chain combines TRBV4-3 with TRBJ2-1; D unclear. CDR1 and CDR2 (germline): LGHNA, YSLEER. This CDR3 spans 16 amino acids. V lost 1 base and J lost 4, with 14 bases in between. The DNA for the CDR3 is TGCGCCAGCAGCCAAGTCGCTACGGACGGGTACAATGAGCAGTTCTTC. This codes for CASSQVATDGYNEQFF.

This clonotype has a count of ten or more. The chain links TRBV5-1 to TRBJ2-7, with D perhaps matching TRBD1 (6 bases). Germline CDR1 reads SGHRS; CDR2 reads YFSETQ. The ends were cut back, 7 bases at V and 3 bases at J, with 17 bases in the middle. This CDR3 is 14 amino acids long. The CDR3 loop reads CASPVDWTDYEQYF. CDR3 in DNA: TGCGCCAGCCCAGTCGACTGGACAGACTACGAGCAGTACTTC.

On this clonotype itself: One end of the junction does not line up with germline, which may come from a read error. The chain couples TRBV5-1 to TRBJ1-6; D unclear. Germline V gene lookup returns CDR1 SGHRS and CDR2 YFSETQ. The CDR3 runs to 16 residues. The CDR3 here is CASSSATDPYNSPFHF. Here the CDR3 DNA reads TGCGCCAGCAGCTCCGCCACGGACCCTTATAATTCACCCTTCCACTTT.

In its sample, this clonotype was seen many times. The V gene is TRBV4-2, the J gene TRBJ2-1; 7 positions agree with TRBD1. V dropped 3 bases and J dropped 3; count of bases not matched to a gene: 17. Germline V gives CDR1 LGHNA, CDR2 YNFKEQ. CDR3 size: 19 residues. CDR3 coding DNA: TGTGCCAGCAGCCAGGGAGATCCGGGATTGACAGGGATCTACAATGAGCAGTTCTTC. It codes for CASSQGDPGLTGIYNEQFF.

Ten or more counts support this clonotype. J is TRBJ2-5 and V is TRBV7-2; TRBD2 matches at 9 bases. The junction had 6 bases not matched to a gene; V was cut back by 5 bases and J by 2 bases. The CDR3 consists of 15 residues. CDR1 is SGHTA, CDR2 FQGNSA, per germline. The CDR3 DNA reads TGTGCCAGCAGCCCCCCCGGACTAGCGCAAGAGACCCAGTACTTC. Protein product: CASSPPGLAQETQYF.

This clonotype was recorded many times. A much larger clone lies one base from this, so it may be a read error. The CDR3 is CASSLGLAYNEQYF. CDR3 in DNA: TGTGCCAGCAGCTTAGGACTGGCCTACAATGAGCAGTACTTC. The chain employs TRBV7-2 and TRBJ2-1; D unresolved. The tail of the sequence fits TRBJ2-7 better, so the J call may be wrong. The CDR3 covers 14 residues. Germline loops: CDR1 SGHTA, CDR2 FQGNSA.

The sample holds many counts of this clonotype. The chain has TRBV6-2 or TRBV6-3 and TRBJ2-4; 7 bases match TRBD1. The CDR3 loop spans 15 amino acids. After removal of 5 bases from V and 1 base from J, the junction contained 5 bases not matched to a gene. The germline gives CDR1 MNHEY, CDR2 SVGEGT. In nucleotides, the CDR3 is TGTGCCAGCAGTACCACGGGACAGGCCAAAAACATTCAGTACTTC. Its translation is CASSTTGQAKNIQYF.

The chain is built from TRBV11-2 and TRBJ2-1; no reliable D call. Germline CDR1 is SGHAT and CDR2 is FQNNGV. The V end was cut by 0 bases, the J end by 2 bases, with 8 bases between. The CDR3 length is 15 residues. Here the CDR3 DNA reads TGTGCCAGCAGCTTAGACCGGCGGACCTACAATGAGCAGTTCTTC. Protein: CASSLDRRTYNEQFF. The complete variable domain, with remaining parts taken from reference TRBV11-2 and TRBJ2-1, reads EAGVAQSPRYKIIEKRQSVAFWCNPISGHATLYWYQQILGQGPKLLIQFQNNGVVDDSQLPKDRFSAERLKGVDSTLKIQPAKLEDSAVYLCASSLDRRTYNEQFFGPGTRLTVL.

Many counts were recorded for this clonotype. CDR3 amino acids: CASSQDDGEKLFF. The CDR3 DNA follows: TGTGCCAGCAGCCAAGATGACGGTGAAAAACTGTTTTTT. V and J are TRBV3-1 and TRBJ1-4; D unclear. CDR1 and CDR2 from the germline V gene are LGHDT and YNNKEL (reference sequence). The CDR3 is 13 residues long. V gave up 0 bases and J gave up 7 bases, with 6 bases separating them.

The CDR3: CASSYSSLYGYTF. For the CDR3, the DNA is TGTGCCAGCAGTTACTCGAGTCTCTATGGCTACACCTTC. The chain joins TRBV6-2 or TRBV6-3 to TRBJ1-2; D ambiguous. Germline V lookup: CDR1 MNHEY, CDR2 SVGEGT. The V gene lost 0 bases and the J gene lost 4 bases, with 6 bases spanning the gap. The CDR3 is 13 amino acids.

Many counts were recorded for this clonotype. CDR3 residues: CASSHLGTYEQYF. The CDR3 DNA reads TGTGCCAGCAGCCATCTGGGGACCTACGAGCAGTACTTC. This chain links TRBV14 with TRBJ2-7; D unresolved. Trimming removed 3 bases from V and 2 bases from J, with 8 bases in between. CDR1 is SGHDN and CDR2 is FVKESK in the germline V gene. This CDR3 is 13 amino acids long.

In its sample, this clonotype was seen many times. This CDR3 reads CASSWTAYGANVLTF. CDR3 DNA: TGCGCCAGCAGCTGGACAGCTTACGGGGCCAACGTCCTGACTTTC. V gene TRBV5-1 combines with J gene TRBJ2-6; a possible D gene is TRBD1 (6 bases). The CDR3 is 15 amino acids. CDR1 and CDR2 (germline): SGHRS, YFSETQ. V was pared by 3 bases and J by 4 bases, with 11 bases between.

As concerns this clonotype: A clone one base away is much larger, so this may be a read error. The rearrangement links TRBV20-1 to TRBJ2-7; possibly TRBD2 for D (6 bases). The germline gives CDR1 DFQATT, CDR2 SNEGSKA (reference sequence). V was cut by 0 bases and J by 7 bases, with 22 bases left in between. CDR3 size: 16 residues. The CDR3 loop reads CSARESSSVTYNEQYF. CDR3 DNA: TGCAGTGCTAGAGAGAGTTCTAGCGTAACCTACAATGAGCAGTACTTC.